This T cell receptor beta chain came from a study of graft-versus-host responses after intestinal transplantation (dated by TCRdb to about 2021). About the study as a whole: The transplants that recipients received were multivisceral, liver-intestinal, or isolated intestinal. Every recipient was given anti-thymocyte globulin induction, followed by around three years of maintenance tacrolimus and steroids. To identify alloreactive clones, pre-transplant mixed lymphocyte reaction products were sequenced and compared with unstimulated pre-transplant donor and recipient T cells. The cohort enrolled under 25 intestinal transplant recipients including one retransplant, and a few patients lacking pretransplant specimens were excluded. Donor T cell macrochimerism was defined as a peak of at least 4% donor T cells among recipient peripheral blood mononuclear cells. Instead of going to the commercial service, samples from a few later patients were sequenced in-house on an Illumina MiSeq and processed with MiXCR. After intestinal transplantation, graft-versus-host and host-versus-graft alloreactive T cell clones in the graft, circulation and bone marrow were tracked using bulk TCR-beta CDR3 sequencing. General study outcomes and caveats: GvH clones turned up in recipient bone marrow, with some appearing earlier in ileal mucosa or blood, a pattern consistent with an intestinal mucosal origin. Peak levels of circulating GvH clones were associated with declines in HvG clones early after transplant. In patients with donor T cell macrochimerism, the allografts had high GvH to HvG T cell clonal ratios. The conclusions were limited by the relatively low number and heterogeneity of the intestinal transplant patients.

Library generation was performed with the immunoSEQ multiplex PCR assay. For most patients, genomic DNA was isolated with the Qiagen DNeasy Blood and Tissue Kit and shipped frozen to Adaptive Biotechnologies for TCR sequencing. High-throughput TCR-beta CDR3 sequencing of genomic DNA from most patients was performed by Adaptive Biotechnologies. The study's own analysis went as follows. Adaptive's ImmunoSEQ software was the source of the TCR sequencing data for 15 to 20 patients, while a few other patients were processed with MiXCR and VDJtools. To correct CD4 versus CD8 sorting errors, sequences present in both subsets at a frequency ratio below 5:1 were removed. Because the origin of CDR3 nucleotide sequences shared between donor and recipient could not be assigned, those sequences were removed. To count as alloreactive, a clone needed at least 2-fold expansion over unstimulated cells and a minimum CFSE-low frequency of 0.002% (template counts) or 0.001% (read counts). A clone was considered mappable if detected in the sequenced pre-transplant spleen, lymph node, or MLR CFSE-low populations of the donor or recipient. Cumulative frequency of alloreactive clones was calculated as a percentage of all sequences weighted by copy number. TCRdb's version of the immuneACCESS table is confined to in-frame rearrangements and falls short of the full clone set. An unresolved V gene accounts for under half of the shortfall where checked; the remainder is of unknown origin. V, J and clone size were drawn from that table, and D and trimming were deduced from the DNA. This sample comprises 15,000 to 17,000 clones, roughly 35% of them detected only once. The ten largest account for about 4% of the sample.

Regarding this clone: The sample holds no much larger clone one base away, and base qualities are not on file.

V lost 10 bases and J lost 3 bases; the stretch between them is 22 bases long. CDR1 and CDR2 are drawn from the germline V gene (reference sequence): MNHNY, SVGAGI. From the cysteine through the phenylalanine, the CDR3 covers 15 amino acids. Left in the record is the CDR3 DNA by itself, 45 bases read in frame from the first base. The sample's time point label is to be understood as: cells obtained before transplantation from donor or recipient. Mixed lymphocyte reactions plated 200,000 CFSE-labeled pre-transplant responders with 200,000 irradiated violet-dye-labeled stimulators and were cultured for 6 days. After the mixed lymphocyte reaction, proliferating CD3+CD4+CFSE-low and CD3+CD8+CFSE-low responder cells were FACS-sorted on a BD Influx sorter.

The material was alloreactive CD4+ T cells from a mixed lymphocyte reaction culture, obtained before intestinal transplant. The cell subset or site label, as the study defines it: CFSE-low proliferating T cells sorted from approximately 6-day pre-transplant mixed lymphocyte reaction (GvH or HvG direction). The source of this sequence is a human patient who received an intestinal transplant. The chain couples TRBV6-6 to TRBJ2-7; the D gene cannot be resolved reliably. Here is the DNA: TGTGCCACCAAAATTACCCGTACAGCGCACTACGAGCAGTACTTC. This is translated as CATKITRTAHYEQYF.